This record looks at one T cell receptor beta chain sequence and its context. Its antigen is not yet known. One base away lies a much larger clone, so this may be a sequencing read error. The data are from a study of T cells in Graves' hyperthyroidism and ophthalmopathy (dated by TCRdb to the late 2010s). Turning to the overall study: Peripheral blood samples were taken at initial diagnosis, before any treatment was given. After blood sampling, hyperthyroidism patients were treated with methimazole at a starting dose of 30 mg daily, and ophthalmopathy patients were treated with high-dose intravenous methylprednisolone. TCR V-J signatures able to tell the groups apart were searched for in a discovery cohort of some 100 patients, of whom over 40 had Graves' ophthalmopathy and more than 55 had stable Graves' hyperthyroidism. TCR Vbeta CDR3 sequencing of some 140 peripheral blood samples (fewer than 45 ophthalmopathy, some 75 hyperthyroidism and approximately 17 progressor patients) is reported in the paper. Prospective prediction of ophthalmopathy was tested in an independent validation cohort consisting of 18 to 20 hyperthyroidism patients and around 16 patients who later progressed to ophthalmopathy. In several Graves' hyperthyroidism patients, the study also compared T-cell repertoires from thyroid tissue with T-cell repertoires from blood. The approximately 100 discovery patients were divided at random into training and test sets in a 7:3 ratio.

Hyperthyroidism patients were aged 18 to 65 years and newly diagnosed, with disease duration of less than 2 months. Patients with uncontrolled infections, other autoimmune diseases, pregnancy or lactation were excluded. Diagnoses relied on clinical symptoms, serum thyroxine and TRAb, thyroid ultrasound and orbital computed tomography. Blood from progressor patients was drawn when they were first diagnosed with hyperthyroidism, before any ophthalmopathy symptoms appeared. PBMCs were isolated from roughly 10 ml of fresh peripheral blood by Ficoll-Paque density gradient centrifugation. Progressor patients were defined as those initially diagnosed with Graves' hyperthyroidism in whom ophthalmopathy developed during follow-up. Total RNA was extracted using Trizol reagent, and RNA quality was assessed on an Agilent 2100 Bioanalyzer. The TCR beta CDR3 regions were amplified from the RNA transcripts. The TCR CDR3 was subjected to a first round of RT-PCR using the HTBI primer set and the Qiagen OneStep RT-PCR kit. A second multiplex PCR round built the libraries, followed by size selection and purification. The libraries were sequenced on an Illumina HiSeq2000 using paired-end 100 bp reads. The authors' pipeline ran thus. SOAPnuke was used to process the raw data, removing reads that contained adapters or uncalled bases, had a mean Phred below 15, or lacked an exact match to the constant primer or identifier. High-quality paired reads were merged using COPE v1.2.5, and each unique nucleotide sequence was defined as a clonotype. Clonotypes were aligned to IMGT TRBV, TRBD and TRBJ reference segments using MiTCR v1.1. Analysis was restricted to V-J combinations with a frequency above 0.0001, which covered 99.2% of repertoires. The TCS score was defined as the ratio of F50 (clonal expansion) to E x V (chaos), calculated using BLOSUM62-based TCRdist between CDR3 peptides within each V-J. Welch's t-statistics and random forest reduced just over 500 V-J features to roughly 13, which were used in a naive Bayes classifier (R e1071). The public reads were reprocessed in TCRdb via fastp at Q25 and MiXCR, keeping in-frame beta chains. Each record represents a unique CDR3 protein, reported with the most common genes and DNA among its rows. None of the V and J calls come from the authors' own analysis; TCRdb made them. Here the sample has a few hundred thousand distinct CDR3 sequences; roughly 14% occur a single time. The top ten clones comprise 13% of the sample.

The paper's findings and limits, for the study overall: Sample size was not statistically predetermined, and investigators were not blinded to group allocation. A 13 V-J signature model separated ophthalmopathy from stable hyperthyroidism, with roughly 88% sensitivity and 81% to 83% specificity in cross-validation and 80%/75% in testing. During validation, the model predicted progression to ophthalmopathy a median of approximately six months ahead of onset, with approximately 71% sensitivity and 72.22% specificity. Most expanded thyroid clonotypes (frequency above 0.001) were also found in blood, which suggests that blood repertoires may mirror thyroid immune responses.

The CDR3 spans 13 residues, from the cysteine through the phenylalanine. Only the CDR3 portion is preserved as DNA: 39 bases, with reading frame beginning at the first base. The germline V gene (reference sequence) gives CDR1 as SEHNR and CDR2 as FQNEAQ. The sample taken for sequencing was blood. The sequence was obtained from a woman in her thirties or forties with Graves' hyperthyroidism that later progressed to Graves' ophthalmopathy. The sequence is built from TRBV7-9 and TRBJ1-2, with no confidently assigned D gene. The DNA sequence follows: TGTCCCAGCAGCTTGGGAGCTAACTATGGCTACACCTTC. Protein translation: CPSSLGANYGYTF.